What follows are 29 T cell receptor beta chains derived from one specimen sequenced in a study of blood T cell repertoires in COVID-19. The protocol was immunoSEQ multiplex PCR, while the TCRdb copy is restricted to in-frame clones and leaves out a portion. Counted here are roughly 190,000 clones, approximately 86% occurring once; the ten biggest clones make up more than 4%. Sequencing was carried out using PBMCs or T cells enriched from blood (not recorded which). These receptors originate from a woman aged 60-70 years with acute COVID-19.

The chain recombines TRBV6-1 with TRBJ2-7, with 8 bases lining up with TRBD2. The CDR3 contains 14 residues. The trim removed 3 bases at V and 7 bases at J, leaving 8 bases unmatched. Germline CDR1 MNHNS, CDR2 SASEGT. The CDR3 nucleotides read TGTGCCAGCAGTGATACGGGGGGGACCAAAGAGCAGTACGTC. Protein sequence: CASSDTGGTKEQYV.

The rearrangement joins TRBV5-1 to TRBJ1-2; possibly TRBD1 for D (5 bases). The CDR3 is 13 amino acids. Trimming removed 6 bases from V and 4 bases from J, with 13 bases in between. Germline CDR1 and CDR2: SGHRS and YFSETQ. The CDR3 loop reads CASKTGTSYGYTF. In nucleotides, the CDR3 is TGCGCCAGCAAAACCGGGACTAGCTATGGCTACACCTTC.

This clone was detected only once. The CDR3 DNA is TGTGCCAGCAGCCTGGGGACTAGCGGGGGGATTACAGATACGCAGTATTTT. Translated, it gives CASSLGTSGGITDTQYF. This chain links TRBV7-2 with TRBJ2-3, with TRBD2 identical over 15 bases. V lost 5 bases and J lost 3; bases outside the gene matches: 6. The CDR3 is made up of 17 amino acids. Germline CDR1 is SGHTA and CDR2 is FQGNSA. The entire variable domain, with the rest obtained from reference TRBV7-2 and TRBJ2-3, is as follows: GAGVSQSPSNKVTEKGKDVELRCDPISGHTALYWYRQSLGQGLEFLIYFQGNSAPDKSGLPSDRFSAERTGGSVSTLTIQRTQQEDSAVYLCASSLGTSGGITDTQYFGPGTRLTVL.

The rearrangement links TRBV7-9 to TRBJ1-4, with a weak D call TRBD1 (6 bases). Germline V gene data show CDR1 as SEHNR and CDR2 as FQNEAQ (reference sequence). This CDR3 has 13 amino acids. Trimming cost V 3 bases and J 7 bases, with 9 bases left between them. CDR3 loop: CASSFQGSEKLFF. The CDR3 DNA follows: TGTGCCAGCAGCTTTCAGGGGAGTGAAAAACTGTTTTTT.

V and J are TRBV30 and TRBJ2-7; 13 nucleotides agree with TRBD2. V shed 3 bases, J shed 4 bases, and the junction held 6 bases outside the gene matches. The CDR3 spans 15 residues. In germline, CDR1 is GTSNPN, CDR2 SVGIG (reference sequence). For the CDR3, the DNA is TGTGCCTGGAGGCACGGACTAGCGGGAGTTTACGAGCAGTACTTC. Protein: CAWRHGLAGVYEQYF.

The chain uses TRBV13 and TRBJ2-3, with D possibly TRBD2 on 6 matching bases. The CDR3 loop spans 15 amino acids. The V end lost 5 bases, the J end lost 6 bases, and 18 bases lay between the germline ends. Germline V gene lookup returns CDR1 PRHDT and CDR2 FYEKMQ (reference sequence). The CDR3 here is CASSPRTPAGDTQYF. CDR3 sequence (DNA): TGTGCCAGCAGCCCAAGGACCCCGGCGGGGGATACGCAGTATTTT.

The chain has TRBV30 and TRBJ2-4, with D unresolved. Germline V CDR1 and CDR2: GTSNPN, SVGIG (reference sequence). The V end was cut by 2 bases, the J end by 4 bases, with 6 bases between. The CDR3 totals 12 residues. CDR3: CAWSSNKNIQYF. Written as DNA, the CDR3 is TGTGCCTGGAGTTCTAATAAAAACATTCAGTACTTC.

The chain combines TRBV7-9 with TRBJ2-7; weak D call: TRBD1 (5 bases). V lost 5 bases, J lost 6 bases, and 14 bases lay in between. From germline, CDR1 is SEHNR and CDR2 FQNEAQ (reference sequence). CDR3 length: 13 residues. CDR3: CASSPQGRGEQYV. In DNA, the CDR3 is TGTGCCAGCAGCCCGCAGGGTAGGGGCGAGCAGTACGTC.

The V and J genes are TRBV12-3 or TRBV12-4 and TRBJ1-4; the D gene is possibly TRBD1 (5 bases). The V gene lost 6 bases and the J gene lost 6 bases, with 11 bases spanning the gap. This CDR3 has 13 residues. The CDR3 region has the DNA TGTGCCAGCAGGACTGGGGCGCATGAAAAACTGTTTTTT. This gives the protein CASRTGAHEKLFF.

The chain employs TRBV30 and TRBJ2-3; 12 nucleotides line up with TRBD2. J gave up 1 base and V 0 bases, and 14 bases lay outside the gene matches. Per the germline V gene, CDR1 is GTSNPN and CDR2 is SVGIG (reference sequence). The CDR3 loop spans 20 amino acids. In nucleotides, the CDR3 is TGTGCCTGGAGTGTAATGTGGACTAGCGGGGACGAAGGGGGCACAGATACGCAGTATTTT. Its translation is CAWSVMWTSGDEGGTDTQYF.

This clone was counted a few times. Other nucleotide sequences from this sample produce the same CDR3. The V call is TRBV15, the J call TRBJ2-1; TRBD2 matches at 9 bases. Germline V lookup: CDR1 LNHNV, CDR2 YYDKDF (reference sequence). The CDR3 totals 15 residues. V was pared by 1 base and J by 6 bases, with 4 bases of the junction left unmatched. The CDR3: CATSRGLAGLNEQFF. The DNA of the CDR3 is TGTGCCACCAGCAGAGGGCTAGCGGGGCTCAATGAGCAGTTCTTC.

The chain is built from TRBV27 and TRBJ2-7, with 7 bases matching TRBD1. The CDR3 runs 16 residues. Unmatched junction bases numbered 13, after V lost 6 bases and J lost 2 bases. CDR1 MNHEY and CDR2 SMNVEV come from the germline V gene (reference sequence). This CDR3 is CASRMYPGQSTYEQYF. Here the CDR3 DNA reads TGTGCCAGCAGGATGTATCCGGGACAGTCTACCTACGAGCAGTACTTC.

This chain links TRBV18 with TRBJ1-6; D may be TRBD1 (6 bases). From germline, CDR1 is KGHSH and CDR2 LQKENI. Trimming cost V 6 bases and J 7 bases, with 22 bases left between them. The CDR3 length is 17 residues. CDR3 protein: CASSPGSAPRGNSPLHF. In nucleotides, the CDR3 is TGTGCCAGCTCCCCCGGAAGCGCTCCCAGGGGAAATTCACCCCTCCACTTT. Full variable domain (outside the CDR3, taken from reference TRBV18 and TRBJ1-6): NAGVMQNPRHLVRRRGQEARLRCSPMKGHSHVYWYRQLPEEGLKFMVYLQKENIIDESGMPKERFSAEFPKEGPSILRIQQVVRGDSAAYFCASSPGSAPRGNSPLHFGNGTRLTVT.

CDR3 amino acids: CASSPEQPGNTEAFF. Written as DNA, the CDR3 is TGTGCCAGCTCACCTGAACAACCGGGGAACACTGAAGCTTTCTTT. This rearrangement joins TRBV18 to TRBJ1-1; D unresolved. Germline loops: CDR1 KGHSH, CDR2 LQKENI. Trimming stripped 3 bases from V and 1 base from J, with 12 bases between. This CDR3 has 15 residues.

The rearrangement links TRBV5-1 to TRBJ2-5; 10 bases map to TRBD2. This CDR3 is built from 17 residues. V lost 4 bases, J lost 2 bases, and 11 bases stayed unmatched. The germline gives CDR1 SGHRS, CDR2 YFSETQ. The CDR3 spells CASSTSGTLAGQETQYF. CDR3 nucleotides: TGCGCCAGCAGCACTAGCGGGACCCTAGCGGGGCAAGAGACCCAGTACTTC. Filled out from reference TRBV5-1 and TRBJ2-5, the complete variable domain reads KAGVTQTPRYLIKTRGQQVTLSCSPISGHRSVSWYQQTPGQGLQFLFEYFSETQRNKGNFPGRFSGRQFSNSRSEMNVSTLELGDSALYLCASSTSGTLAGQETQYFGPGTRLLVL.

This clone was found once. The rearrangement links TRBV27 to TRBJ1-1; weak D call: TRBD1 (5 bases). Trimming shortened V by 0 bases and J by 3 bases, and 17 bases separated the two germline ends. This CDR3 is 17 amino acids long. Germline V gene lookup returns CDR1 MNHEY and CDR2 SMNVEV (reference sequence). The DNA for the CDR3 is TGTGCCAGCAGTTTATCTGTAACCGGGACTATAGACACTGAAGCTTTCTTT. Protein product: CASSLSVTGTIDTEAFF.

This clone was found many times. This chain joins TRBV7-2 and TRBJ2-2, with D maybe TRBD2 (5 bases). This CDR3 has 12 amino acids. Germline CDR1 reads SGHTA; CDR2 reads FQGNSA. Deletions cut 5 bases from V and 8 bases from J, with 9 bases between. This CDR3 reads CASSPTRGELFF. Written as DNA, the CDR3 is TGTGCCAGCAGCCCTACTAGGGGGGAGCTGTTTTTT.

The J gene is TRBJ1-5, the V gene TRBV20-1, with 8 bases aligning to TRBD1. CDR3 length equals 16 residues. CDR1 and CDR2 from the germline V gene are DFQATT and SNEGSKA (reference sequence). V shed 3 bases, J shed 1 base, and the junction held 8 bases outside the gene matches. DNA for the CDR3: TGCAGTGCTAGTACCCCCACAGGGGGGAGCAATCAGCCCCAGCATTTT. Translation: CSASTPTGGSNQPQHF.

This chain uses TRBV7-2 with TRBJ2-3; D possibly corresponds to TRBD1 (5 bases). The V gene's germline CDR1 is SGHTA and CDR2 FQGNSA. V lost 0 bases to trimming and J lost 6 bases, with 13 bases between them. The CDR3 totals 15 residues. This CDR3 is CASSLAFGSGDTQYF. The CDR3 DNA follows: TGTGCCAGCAGCTTAGCTTTTGGGTCAGGGGATACGCAGTATTTT.

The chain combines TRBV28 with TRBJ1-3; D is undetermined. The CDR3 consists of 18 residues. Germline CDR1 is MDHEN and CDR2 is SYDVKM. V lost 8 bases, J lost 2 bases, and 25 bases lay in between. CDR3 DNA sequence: TGTGCCAGCGTGATCTTCGGAGAGAGGAGCCCCCCTGGAAACACCATATATTTT. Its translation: CASVIFGERSPPGNTIYF.

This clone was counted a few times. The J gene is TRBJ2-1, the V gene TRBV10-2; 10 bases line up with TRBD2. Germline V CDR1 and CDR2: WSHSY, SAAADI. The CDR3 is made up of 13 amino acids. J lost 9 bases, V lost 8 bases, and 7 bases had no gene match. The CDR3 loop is CASLSGGASEQFF. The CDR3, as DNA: TGCGCCAGCTTAAGCGGGGGGGCCAGTGAGCAGTTCTTC.

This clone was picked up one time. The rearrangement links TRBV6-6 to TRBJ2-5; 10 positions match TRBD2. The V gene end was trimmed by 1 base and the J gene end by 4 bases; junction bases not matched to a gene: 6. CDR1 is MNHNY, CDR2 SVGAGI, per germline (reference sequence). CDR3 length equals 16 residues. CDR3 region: CASSYLGLAIGETQYF. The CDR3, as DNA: TGTGCCAGCAGTTACTTGGGACTAGCGATAGGAGAGACCCAGTACTTC.

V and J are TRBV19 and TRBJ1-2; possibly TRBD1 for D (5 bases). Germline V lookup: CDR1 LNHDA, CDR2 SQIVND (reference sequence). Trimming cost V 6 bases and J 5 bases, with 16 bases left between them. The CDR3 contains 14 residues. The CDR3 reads CASRMQGVPYGYTF. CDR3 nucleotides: TGTGCCAGTAGGATGCAGGGTGTTCCTTATGGCTACACCTTC.

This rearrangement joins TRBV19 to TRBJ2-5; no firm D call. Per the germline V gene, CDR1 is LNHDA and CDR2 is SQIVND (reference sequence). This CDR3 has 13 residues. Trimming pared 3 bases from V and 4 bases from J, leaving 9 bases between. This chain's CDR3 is CASSMWAGETQYF. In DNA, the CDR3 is TGTGCCAGTAGTATGTGGGCAGGAGAGACCCAGTACTTC.

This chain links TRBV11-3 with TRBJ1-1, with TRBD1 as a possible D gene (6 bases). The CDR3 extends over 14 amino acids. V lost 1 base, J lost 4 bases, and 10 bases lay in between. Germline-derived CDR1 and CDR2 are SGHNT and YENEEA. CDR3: CASSLGRGSTEAFF. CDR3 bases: TGTGCCAGCAGCTTAGGCAGGGGTAGCACTGAAGCTTTCTTT. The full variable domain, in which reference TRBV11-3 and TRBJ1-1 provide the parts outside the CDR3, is EAGVVQSPRYKIIEKKQPVAFWCNPISGHNTLYWYLQNLGQGPELLIRYENEEAVDDSQLPKDRFSAERLKGVDSTLKIQPAELGDSAVYLCASSLGRGSTEAFFGQGTRLTVV.

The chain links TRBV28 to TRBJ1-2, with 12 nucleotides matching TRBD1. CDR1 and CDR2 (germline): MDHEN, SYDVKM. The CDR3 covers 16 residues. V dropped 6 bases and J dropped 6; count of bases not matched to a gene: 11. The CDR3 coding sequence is TGTGCCAGCAGCCCTAGCTCGGGACAGGGGGCGCATGGCTACACCTTC. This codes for CASSPSSGQGAHGYTF.

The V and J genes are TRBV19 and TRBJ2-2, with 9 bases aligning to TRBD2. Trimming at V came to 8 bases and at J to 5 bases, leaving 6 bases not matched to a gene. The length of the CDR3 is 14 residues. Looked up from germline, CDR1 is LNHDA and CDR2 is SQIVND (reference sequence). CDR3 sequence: CASAGTSKTGELFF. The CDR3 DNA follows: TGTGCCAGTGCCGGGACTAGCAAAACCGGGGAGCTGTTTTTT.

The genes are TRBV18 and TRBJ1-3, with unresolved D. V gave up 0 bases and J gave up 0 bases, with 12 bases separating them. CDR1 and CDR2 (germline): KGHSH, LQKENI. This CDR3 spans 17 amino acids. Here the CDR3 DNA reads TGTGCCAGCTCACCACCCATCTCTTTGAGCTCTGGAAACACCATATATTTT. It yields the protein CASSPPISLSSGNTIYF.

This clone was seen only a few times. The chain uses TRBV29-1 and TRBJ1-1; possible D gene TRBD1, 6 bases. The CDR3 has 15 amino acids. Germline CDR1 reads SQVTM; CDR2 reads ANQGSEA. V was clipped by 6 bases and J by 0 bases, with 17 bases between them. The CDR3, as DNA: TGCAGCGTCGCCCTAGGGGGTTACTTGAACACTGAAGCTTTCTTT. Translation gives CSVALGGYLNTEAFF.